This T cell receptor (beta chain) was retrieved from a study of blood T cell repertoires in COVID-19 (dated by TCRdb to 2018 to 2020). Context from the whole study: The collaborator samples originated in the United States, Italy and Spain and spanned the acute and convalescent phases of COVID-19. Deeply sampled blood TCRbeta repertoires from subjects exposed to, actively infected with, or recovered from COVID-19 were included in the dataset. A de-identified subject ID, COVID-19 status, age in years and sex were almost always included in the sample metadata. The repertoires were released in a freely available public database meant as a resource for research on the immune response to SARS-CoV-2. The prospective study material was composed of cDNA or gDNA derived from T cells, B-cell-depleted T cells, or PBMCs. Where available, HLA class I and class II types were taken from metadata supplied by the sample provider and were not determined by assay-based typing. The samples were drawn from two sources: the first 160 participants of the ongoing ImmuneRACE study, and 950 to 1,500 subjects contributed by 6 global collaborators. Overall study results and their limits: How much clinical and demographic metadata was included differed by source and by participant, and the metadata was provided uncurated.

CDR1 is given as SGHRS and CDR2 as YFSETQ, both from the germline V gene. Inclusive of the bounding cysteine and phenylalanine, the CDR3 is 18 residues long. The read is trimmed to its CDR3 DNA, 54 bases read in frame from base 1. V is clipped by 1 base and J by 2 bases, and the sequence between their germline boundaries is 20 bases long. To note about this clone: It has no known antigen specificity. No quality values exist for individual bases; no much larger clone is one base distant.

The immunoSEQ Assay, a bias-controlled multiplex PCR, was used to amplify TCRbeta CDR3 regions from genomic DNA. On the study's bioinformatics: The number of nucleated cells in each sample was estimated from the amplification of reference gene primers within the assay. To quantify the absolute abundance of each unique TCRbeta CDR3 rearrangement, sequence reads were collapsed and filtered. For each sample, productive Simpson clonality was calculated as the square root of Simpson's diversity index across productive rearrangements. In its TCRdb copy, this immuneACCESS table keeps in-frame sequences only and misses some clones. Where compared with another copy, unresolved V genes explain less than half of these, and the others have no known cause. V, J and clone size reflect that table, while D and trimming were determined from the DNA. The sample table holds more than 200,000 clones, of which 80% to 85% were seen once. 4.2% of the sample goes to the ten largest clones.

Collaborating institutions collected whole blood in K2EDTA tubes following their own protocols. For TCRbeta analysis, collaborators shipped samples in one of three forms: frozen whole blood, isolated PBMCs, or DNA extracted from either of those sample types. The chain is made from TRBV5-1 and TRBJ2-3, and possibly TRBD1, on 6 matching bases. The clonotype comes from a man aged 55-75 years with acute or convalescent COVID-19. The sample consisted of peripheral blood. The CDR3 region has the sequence CASSLSSLQGSYTDTQYF. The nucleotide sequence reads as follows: TGCGCCAGCAGCTTGTCCTCCCTGCAGGGGTCTTACACAGATACGCAGTATTTT.